This TCR beta chain was documented in a study of T cell responses to AZD1222 COVID-19 vaccine. Measured with immunoSEQ multiplex PCR; TCRdb has only the in-frame clones, and not every one. The sample includes about 100,000 clones, nearly 90% of them seen just once. Pooled in the analysis were second doses at about 4 or about 12 weeks. Germline-derived CDR1 and CDR2 are LGHDT and YNNKEL (reference sequence). V dropped 0 bases and J dropped 6 bases, with 16 bases sitting between them. The CDR3 has 16 amino acids. Specimen: peripheral blood, collected 28 days after the second AZD1222 dose. The chain combines TRBV3-1 (or the pseudogene TRBV3-2) with TRBJ2-3, with D perhaps TRBD2 (5 bases). The clonotype comes from an adult who received the AZD1222 COVID-19 vaccine. CDR3 loop: CASSQEGLGGRDTQYF. For the CDR3, the DNA is TGTGCCAGCAGCCAAGAAGGCCTAGGCGGGCGGGATACGCAGTATTTT.